This T cell receptor (beta chain) emerged from a study of response to subunit inactivated influenza vaccine. One entry per CDR3 protein results from TCRdb running MiXCR on the RT-PCR reads. The table has fewer than 750,000 distinct CDR3 sequences, less than 15% seen once. Study-level findings and limits: Few new T cells, the authors suggested, are recruited by each seasonal influenza vaccination.

This clonotype was picked up a small number of times. Its antigen is unknown. The CDR3 length is 15 residues. The germline CDR1 and CDR2 sequences are ENHRY and SYGVKD. Trimming cost V 5 bases and J 6 bases, with 17 bases left between them. The clonotype comes from a man aged 45-65 years who received an inactivated influenza vaccine. The chain employs TRBV10-3 and TRBJ2-1, with D perhaps TRBD2 (6 bases). The material was PBMCs from blood, obtained about 11 days after vaccination. The CDR3 DNA follows: TGTGCCATCAGTCCCGGGGGATTAGGGTCCAATGAGCAGTTCTTC. Protein sequence: CAISPGGLGSNEQFF.